This T cell receptor (beta chain) was retrieved from a study of blood T cells in healthy people across ages. Notes on the study in general: No conclusive comparison of naive versus antigen-experienced cells was possible with unsorted PBMCs.

Each donor was a healthy Caucasian individual from Russia, aged about 6 to 100. Per sample, extraction of total RNA gave at least 5.5 micrograms in every case. Concerning this clonotype: Its antigen is unknown.

CDR1 and CDR2 (germline): LGHDT, YNNKEL (reference sequence). After removal of 5 bases from V and 5 bases from J, the junction contained 3 bases not matched to a gene. The CDR3 has 14 amino acids. The use of a sample-barcoded 5' primer and a J-beta primer mix characterized a second PCR of roughly 6 to 11 cycles. TCRdb fed the 5' RACE reads into MiXCR, producing one record per CDR3 protein. The sample lists 1 million or so distinct CDR3 sequences, under 55% occurring once. The source of this sequence is a woman aged 60 to 75 in good health. Sample: blood. This rearrangement joins TRBV3-1 to TRBJ2-1, with TRBD2 identical over 10 bases. The CDR3 bases are TGTGCCAGCAGCTTCACTAGCGGGGACAATGAGCAGTTCTTC. Its translation: CASSFTSGDNEQFF.